The clone carrying this T cell receptor beta chain has at least ten counts. As to time point: patch test 1, 2 weeks after DPC sensitization. Treatment here: therapeutic diphenylcyclopropenone sensitization with weekly scalp DPC. This specimen comes from a study of human T cells and chemical hapten exposure. The library tagged individual cDNA molecules with unique molecular identifiers. In the original processing: Sample-level TCR yields exhibited a median of about 96,000, with a range of about 23,224 to 700,000. One entry per CDR3 protein results from TCRdb running MiXCR on the RACE reads. These V and J calls are TCRdb output, not the study's own analysis. The data contain 150,000 to 200,000 distinct CDR3 sequences, roughly 15% of them singletons. Germline V CDR1 and CDR2: SGHDT, YYEEEE. This CDR3 comprises 18 residues. V dropped 0 bases and J dropped 5; count of bases not matched to a gene: 10.

The chain has TRBV5-6 and TRBJ1-6; 8 nucleotides match TRBD1. The source material was whole blood, sampled in connection with sensitization to the hapten diphenylcyclopropenone (DPC). The TCR originated in a woman aged 25 to 39 with alopecia areata. Some clones in this sample may be carry-over from other donors' samples. In DNA, the CDR3 is TGTGCCAGCAGCTTGGCGCCTCAGGGGGCGTGGAATAATTCACCCCTCCACTTT. Residues: CASSLAPQGAWNNSPLHF. Full variable domain (outside the CDR3, taken from reference TRBV5-6 and TRBJ1-6): DAGVTQSPTHLIKTRGQQVTLRCSPKSGHDTVSWYQQALGQGPQFIFQYYEEEERQRGNFPDRFSGHQFPNYSSELNVNALLLGDSALYLCASSLAPQGAWNNSPLHFGNGTRLTVT.